This T cell receptor beta chain was sequenced during a study of cytomegalovirus exposure and HLA in healthy donors. The primer mix had 60 Vbeta and 13 Jbeta primers. Generated by immunoSEQ multiplex PCR, the TCRdb table keeps only in-frame clones and is missing some. The sample records 210,000 or so clones, roughly 84% being singletons. Germline values: CDR1 KGHSY, CDR2 FQNENV. Trimming shortened V by 2 bases and J by 4 bases, and 9 bases separated the two germline ends. CDR3 size: 14 residues. Sequenced input: PBMCs. The chain joins TRBV16 to TRBJ1-5, with a weak D call TRBD1 (5 bases). The receptor comes from a human donor in good health. Here the CDR3 DNA reads TGTGCCAGCAGCCAACGGCGGACAAATCAGCCCCAGCATTTT. Amino acid sequence: CASSQRRTNQPQHF. The whole variable domain, filled in from reference TRBV16 and TRBJ1-5, reads GEEVAQTPKHLVRGEGQKAKLYCAPIKGHSYVFWYQQVLKNEFKFLISFQNENVFDETGMPKERFSAKCLPNSPCSLEIQATKLEDSAVYFCASSQRRTNQPQHFGDGTRLSIL.